These T cell receptor beta chains were read from a single sample in a study of blood T cell repertoires in COVID-19. TCRdb's table, derived via immunoSEQ multiplex PCR, lists solely in-frame clones and lacks some. The repertoire holds 45,000 or so clones, with about 85% as singletons. Sequenced sample: peripheral blood. The receptors here all came from a woman older than 75 with acute or convalescent COVID-19. The CDR3 runs from the conserved cysteine through the conserved F or W. Fields, in order: J gene, V gene, D gene, clone size, CDR3 protein, CDR3 DNA. D genes are given only for firm matches. Only some rows state a clone size, as once, few, many or a class for expanded clones.

J: TRBJ2-7; V: TRBV2; D: -; size: -; CDR3: CASSELQGGEQYF; DNA: TGTGCCAGCAGTGAGTTGCAGGGGGGCGAGCAGTACTTC
J: TRBJ1-5; V: TRBV2; D: TRBD1; size: -; CDR3: CASSEGQGKHF; DNA: TGTGCCAGCAGTGAGGGACAGGGTAAGCATTTT
J: TRBJ2-2; V: TRBV5-1; D: -; size: -; CDR3: CASSLLGLASTGELFF; DNA: TGCGCCAGCAGCTTGCTGGGGCTAGCGTCCACCGGGGAGCTGTTTTTT
J: TRBJ2-1; V: TRBV11-2; D: -; size: -; CDR3: CASSSGTLNEQFF; DNA: TGTGCCAGCAGTTCCGGGACTCTCAATGAGCAGTTCTTC
J: TRBJ1-2; V: TRBV29-1; D: -; size: -; CDR3: CSVVSGEGYTF; DNA: TGCAGCGTTGTTTCCGGGGAAGGCTACACCTTC
J: TRBJ2-7; V: TRBV7-9; D: -; size: -; CDR3: CASSPDGGLEQYF; DNA: TGTGCCAGCAGCCCAGACGGGGGTTTGGAGCAGTACTTC
J: TRBJ2-1; V: TRBV4-2; D: -; size: -; CDR3: CASSQDYVGGSNEQFF; DNA: TGTGCCAGCAGCCAAGACTACGTGGGAGGATCTAATGAGCAGTTCTTC
J: TRBJ1-6; V: TRBV5-6; D: -; size: -; CDR3: CASSLSISYREHNSPLHF; DNA: TGTGCCAGCAGCTTGTCCATTTCCTACAGGGAACATAATTCACCCCTCCACTTT
J: TRBJ2-4; V: TRBV5-5; D: TRBD2; size: few; CDR3: CASSPRLAGGSQNIQYF; DNA: TGTGCCAGCAGCCCCCGACTAGCGGGAGGGTCCCAAAACATTCAGTACTTC
J: TRBJ2-7; V: TRBV19; D: -; size: -; CDR3: CASSSGGGILEQYF; DNA: TGTGCCAGTAGTTCCGGAGGTGGGATACTCGAGCAGTACTTC
J: TRBJ2-4; V: TRBV30; D: -; size: -; CDR3: CAWRRGGGQNIQYF; DNA: TGTGCCTGGAGAAGGGGAGGTGGGCAGAACATTCAGTACTTC
J: TRBJ1-2; V: TRBV11-2; D: -; size: -; CDR3: CASSPSGGMGYGYTF; DNA: TGTGCCAGCAGCCCCTCCGGAGGGATGGGATATGGCTACACCTTC
J: TRBJ2-1; V: TRBV7-7; D: -; size: -; CDR3: CASSPPPGCHNEQFF; DNA: TGTGCCAGCAGCCCTCCCCCGGGGTGCCACAATGAGCAGTTCTTC
J: TRBJ1-5; V: TRBV6-6; D: -; size: few; CDR3: CASSYGPDQPQHF; DNA: TGTGCCAGCAGTTACGGGCCAGATCAGCCCCAGCATTTT
J: TRBJ2-1; V: TRBV28; D: TRBD1; size: -; CDR3: CASSLGGGTGRYNEQFF; DNA: TGTGCCAGCAGTTTGGGAGGAGGGACAGGGCGCTACAATGAGCAGTTCTTC
J: TRBJ2-7; V: TRBV3-1/TRBV3-2; D: -; size: -; CDR3: CASSLDYGGSREQYF; DNA: TGTGCCAGCAGCCTTGATTACGGGGGATCAAGGGAGCAGTACTTC
J: TRBJ2-7; V: TRBV27; D: -; size: few; CDR3: CASSPRGAPYEQYF; DNA: TGTGCCAGCAGTCCGCGCGGGGCACCCTACGAGCAGTACTTC
J: TRBJ1-3; V: TRBV6-6; D: -; size: -; CDR3: CASSSGQGLTGNTIYF; DNA: TGTGCCAGCAGCTCGGGGCAGGGACTAACTGGAAACACCATATATTTT
J: TRBJ1-1; V: TRBV7-8; D: -; size: -; CDR3: CASSPPSGGWGTEAFF; DNA: TGTGCCAGCAGCCCTCCCTCGGGGGGCTGGGGCACTGAAGCTTTCTTT
J: TRBJ1-1; V: TRBV5-6; D: -; size: -; CDR3: CASSLRGGEAFF; DNA: TGTGCCAGCAGCCTACGGGGAGGTGAAGCTTTCTTT
J: TRBJ2-3; V: TRBV7-2; D: -; size: -; CDR3: CASSLAGAWSTDTQYF; DNA: TGTGCCAGCAGCTTAGCGGGAGCATGGAGCACAGATACGCAGTATTTT
J: TRBJ2-1; V: TRBV15; D: -; size: -; CDR3: CASKRQGGYNEQFF; DNA: TGTGCCTCAAAAAGACAAGGGGGCTACAATGAGCAGTTCTTC
J: TRBJ2-2; V: TRBV27; D: TRBD1; size: -; CDR3: CASSPTGVLTGELFF; DNA: TGTGCCAGCAGTCCGACAGGGGTTTTGACCGGGGAGCTGTTTTTT
J: TRBJ2-7; V: TRBV5-8; D: TRBD2; size: -; CDR3: CASAFGTTLNEQYF; DNA: TGTGCCAGCGCATTCGGGACTACCCTGAACGAGCAGTACTTC
J: TRBJ2-1; V: TRBV4-1; D: -; size: -; CDR3: CASSPSLALSYNEQFF; DNA: TGCGCCAGCAGCCCTTCGCTAGCGCTATCCTACAATGAGCAGTTCTTC
J: TRBJ2-3; V: TRBV24-1; D: TRBD2; size: -; CDR3: CATSDLHATSGVDTQYF; DNA: TGTGCCACCAGTGATTTGCACGCGACTAGCGGGGTAGATACGCAGTATTTT
J: TRBJ2-5; V: TRBV11-2; D: TRBD2; size: -; CDR3: CASSLPSGTQETQYF; DNA: TGTGCCAGCAGCTTGCCTAGCGGGACACAAGAGACCCAGTACTTC
J: TRBJ2-3; V: TRBV7-2; D: -; size: -; CDR3: CASSPTLDSYTQYF; DNA: TGTGCCAGCAGCCCAACCCTGGACAGCTATACGCAGTATTTT
J: TRBJ2-5; V: TRBV23-1; D: TRBD2; size: -; CDR3: CASSQLTSGKETQYF; DNA: TGCGCCAGCAGTCAATTGACTAGCGGGAAAGAGACCCAGTACTTC
J: TRBJ1-1; V: TRBV16; D: -; size: -; CDR3: CASSQYREGTEAFF; DNA: TGTGCCAGCAGCCAATATCGGGAGGGCACTGAAGCTTTCTTT
J: TRBJ2-7; V: TRBV2; D: TRBD1; size: few; CDR3: CASSPGQGRGEQYF; DNA: TGTGCCTCCTCCCCGGGACAGGGGAGGGGCGAGCAGTACTTC
J: TRBJ1-2; V: TRBV28; D: -; size: -; CDR3: CASSPQGEGGVYGYTF; DNA: TGTGCCAGCAGCCCCCAAGGGGAGGGAGGGGTCTATGGCTACACCTTC
J: TRBJ1-2; V: TRBV6-6; D: -; size: once; CDR3: CASSYATANYGYTF; DNA: TGTGCCAGCAGTTACGCGACAGCTAACTATGGCTACACCTTC
J: TRBJ2-1; V: TRBV6-2/TRBV6-3; D: TRBD2; size: few; CDR3: CASSPGVAGYNEQFF; DNA: TGTGCCAGCAGCCCTGGGGTAGCGGGCTACAATGAGCAGTTCTTC
J: TRBJ2-7; V: TRBV10-3; D: -; size: -; CDR3: CAISASDGSDEQYF; DNA: TGTGCCATCAGTGCTTCGGACGGGAGTGACGAGCAGTACTTC
J: TRBJ2-2; V: TRBV18; D: TRBD1; size: few; CDR3: CASSPMALRGLQNTGELFF; DNA: TGTGCCAGCTCACCGATGGCACTCAGGGGGCTTCAGAACACCGGGGAGCTGTTTTTT
J: TRBJ1-1; V: TRBV5-1; D: TRBD1; size: -; CDR3: CASNRDSLNTEAFF; DNA: TGCGCCAGCAATCGGGACAGCCTGAACACTGAAGCTTTCTTT
J: TRBJ2-1; V: TRBV5-1; D: TRBD1; size: once; CDR3: CASSKGQGGSYNEQFF; DNA: TGCGCCAGCAGCAAGGGACAGGGTGGGTCCTACAATGAGCAGTTCTTC
J: TRBJ1-2; V: TRBV28; D: TRBD1; size: -; CDR3: CASSSSDREDYGYTF; DNA: TGTGCCAGCAGTTCCTCGGACAGGGAGGACTATGGCTACACCTTC
J: TRBJ2-7; V: TRBV5-4; D: TRBD1; size: -; CDR3: CASSLDWGQGAYEQYF; DNA: TGTGCCAGCAGCTTGGATTGGGGACAGGGGGCATACGAGCAGTACTTC
J: TRBJ1-2; V: TRBV19; D: TRBD1; size: -; CDR3: CASSTRQGNYGYTF; DNA: TGTGCCAGTAGTACACGACAGGGGAACTATGGCTACACCTTC
J: TRBJ1-4; V: TRBV7-8; D: TRBD1; size: -; CDR3: CASSFQGQGREKLFF; DNA: TGTGCCAGCAGCTTCCAGGGACAGGGGCGGGAAAAACTGTTTTTT
J: TRBJ2-2; V: TRBV19; D: TRBD2; size: -; CDR3: CASSIDVSGSSGELFF; DNA: TGTGCCAGTAGTATAGATGTCAGCGGGAGTTCCGGGGAGCTGTTTTTT
J: TRBJ2-7; V: TRBV19; D: -; size: -; CDR3: CASSIRSDSDPTYEQYF; DNA: TGTGCCAGTAGTATTAGGTCGGACAGCGACCCTACCTACGAGCAGTACTTC
J: TRBJ2-1; V: TRBV21-1; D: -; size: -; CDR3: CASSPGLADNEQFF; DNA: TGTGCCAGCTCCCCGGGACTAGCGGACAATGAGCAGTTCTTC
J: TRBJ1-2; V: TRBV19; D: TRBD1; size: -; CDR3: CASSGQGQLPYGYTF; DNA: TGTGCCAGTAGTGGACAGGGACAACTGCCCTATGGCTACACCTTC
J: TRBJ1-1; V: TRBV3-1/TRBV3-2; D: -; size: -; CDR3: CASSQVPGMNTEAFF; DNA: TGTGCCAGCAGCCAAGTTCCGGGGATGAACACTGAAGCTTTCTTT
J: TRBJ1-3; V: TRBV6-7; D: -; size: -; CDR3: CASSLLFRGHGNTIYF; DNA: TGTGCCAGCAGTCTACTCTTCAGGGGCCACGGAAACACCATATATTTT
J: TRBJ1-3; V: TRBV30; D: TRBD1; size: -; CDR3: CAWSTPGTGLGSGNTIYF; DNA: TGTGCCTGGAGTACTCCCGGGACAGGCTTAGGCTCTGGAAACACCATATATTTT
J: TRBJ1-1; V: TRBV18; D: TRBD1; size: -; CDR3: CASYRQGAREGTEAFF; DNA: TGTGCCAGCTACCGACAGGGGGCGCGGGAGGGCACTGAAGCTTTCTTT
J: TRBJ1-3; V: TRBV24-1; D: -; size: -; CDR3: CATSDYLGLGASGNTIYF; DNA: TGTGCCACCAGTGATTACCTAGGGCTGGGGGCCTCTGGAAACACCATATATTTT
J: TRBJ1-1; V: TRBV19; D: -; size: few; CDR3: CASSAGVAFF; DNA: TGTGCCAGTAGTGCAGGGGTAGCTTTCTTT
J: TRBJ2-7; V: TRBV6-5; D: TRBD1; size: -; CDR3: CASSRDSPYEQYF; DNA: TGTGCCAGCAGCCGGGACAGCCCCTACGAGCAGTACTTC